Detailed here is one T cell receptor (beta chain). V dropped 1 base and J dropped 0 bases, with 13 bases sitting between them. The CDR3 totals 16 residues. Looked up from germline, CDR1 is SQVTM and CDR2 is ANQGSEA. The record originates from a study of low-dose radiotherapy and immunotherapy resistance in tumors. Overall study: Those assigned to Cohort 2 were treated with 1 Gy per fraction every two weeks (13 Gy in total over 26 weeks). Intravenous nivolumab 240 mg every two weeks plus ipilimumab 1 mg/kg every six weeks was given to patients. Each patient took aspirin at a dose of 300 mg by mouth once daily over the course of four cycles, with dosing beginning on cycle 1 day 1.

Time point meaning: after trial treatment. Treatment specified: LDRT plus nivolumab, ipilimumab, low-dose cyclophosphamide and aspirin (RACIN trial). Gene-specific TRAV and TRBV primers were used for first-strand cDNA, covering alpha and beta chains. The PCR that amplified TCRs ran for 20 to 25 cycles, relying on a constant-region primer and a V-primer adapter. Isolated mRNA underwent amplification by in vitro transcription. TCRdb re-analysed the reads in MiXCR, keeping a single row per CDR3 protein. The sample records under 35,000 distinct CDR3 sequences, 45% to 50% being singletons. The specimen was PBMCs, collected after low-dose radiotherapy plus immunotherapy. The receptor was isolated from a male donor with gallbladder cancer. The V and J genes are TRBV29-1 and TRBJ2-1; maybe TRBD2 (7 bases). CDR3 DNA sequence: TGCAGCGTTGAAGTCGTCGGGGGGCCCTCCTACAATGAGCAGTTCTTC. Translating gives CSVEVVGGPSYNEQFF.